Each of the 3 T cell receptor beta chains below was sequenced from the same sample in a study of OX40 agonist ivuxolimab in advanced cancers. The table came from immunoSEQ multiplex PCR; TCRdb's copy has only in-frame clones and leaves some out. The table has 120,000 or so clones, around 95% seen once. The sample in question was CD4+ or CD8+ T cells sorted from blood, obtained in a trial of the OX40 agonist ivuxolimab. Every receptor here comes from an adult with an advanced solid tumor such as melanoma, head and neck, liver or kidney cancer.

The chain has TRBV7-2 and TRBJ2-3; TRBD2 might be the D (5 bases). Looked up from germline, CDR1 is SGHTA and CDR2 is FQGNSA. The CDR3 loop spans 14 amino acids. Between the trimmed V and J ends, which lost 4 bases and 1 base, there was a span of 9 bases. The CDR3 sequence: CASSSRGGTDTQYF. The CDR3 nucleotides are TGTGCCAGCAGCTCACGGGGAGGCACAGATACGCAGTATTTT. Supplemented by reference TRBV7-2 and TRBJ2-3, the full variable domain reads GAGVSQSPSNKVTEKGKDVELRCDPISGHTALYWYRQSLGQGLEFLIYFQGNSAPDKSGLPSDRFSAERTGGSVSTLTIQRTQQEDSAVYLCASSSRGGTDTQYFGPGTRLTVL.

The chain recombines TRBV19 with TRBJ2-6; D gene unclear. CDR3 size: 15 residues. V was clipped by 4 bases and J by 2 bases, with 9 bases between them. CDR1 is LNHDA, CDR2 SQIVND, per germline (reference sequence). The CDR3 protein is CASSTTNAGANVLTF. Here the CDR3 DNA reads TGTGCCAGTAGTACTACAAACGCTGGGGCCAACGTCCTGACTTTC.

The rearrangement joins TRBV11-2 to TRBJ1-1; D ambiguous. Germline V gene data show CDR1 as SGHAT and CDR2 as FQNNGV. Trimming removed 1 base at V and 7 bases at J, with 13 bases between. This CDR3 has 14 amino acids. As DNA, the CDR3 is TGTGCCAGCAGCTTAGGGGGAGATATACTTGAAGCTTTCTTT. Translation: CASSLGGDILEAFF.